Below are 8 T cell receptor beta chains sequenced from a single sample in a study of Ad26.COV2.S vaccination and SARS-CoV-2 variants. Documented treatment: around 19 received Ad26.COV2.S at low or high dose, single or two shots; roughly 5 received placebo; per-sample allocation not given. Following the first vaccine or placebo injection, samples were taken on day 63. Sequencing used immunoSEQ multiplex PCR; TCRdb keeps in-frame clones, though not all of them. The sample records approximately 250,000 clones, 70% to 90% being singletons. Here the sequenced sample was peripheral blood, taken in a trial of Ad26.COV2.S vaccine versus placebo. These receptors were taken from a person aged 18-65 years who received the Ad26.COV2.S COVID-19 vaccine or a placebo.

CDR3 residues: CASNSLPGSSTDTQYF. The CDR3 DNA reads TGCGCCAGCAACTCCCTCCCGGGGTCTAGCACAGATACGCAGTATTTT. J is TRBJ2-3 and V is TRBV5-1; a weak D match, TRBD2 (5 bases). This CDR3 is 16 amino acids long. Germline V gene lookup returns CDR1 SGHRS and CDR2 YFSETQ. V was shortened by 6 bases and J by 0 bases, with 17 bases between the two germline ends.

The genes are TRBV6-5 and TRBJ2-1, with 8 bases matching TRBD2. V lost 11 bases to trimming and J lost 10 bases; unmatched junction nucleotides: 13. Looked up from germline, CDR1 is MNHEY and CDR2 is SVGAGI. The CDR3 totals 13 residues. CDR3 sequence: CAAYSGLVSEQFF. The CDR3 nucleotides read TGTGCCGCTTATTCGGGACTAGTTTCCGAGCAGTTCTTC.

V is TRBV18 and J is TRBJ2-7, with D perhaps given as TRBD1 or TRBD2 (6 bases each). Trimming took 6 bases from V and 5 from J, leaving 8 bases between them. From germline, CDR1 is KGHSH and CDR2 LQKENI. The CDR3 length is 11 residues. The CDR3: CASSRGDEQYV. The CDR3 region has the DNA TGTGCCAGCTCTAGGGGGGACGAGCAGTACGTC.

This chain uses TRBV5-1 with TRBJ2-5; 8 nucleotides line up with TRBD1. The CDR3 extends over 13 amino acids. From germline, CDR1 is SGHRS and CDR2 YFSETQ. J lost 3 bases, V lost 3 bases, and 1 base had no gene match. As DNA, the CDR3 is TGCGCCAGCAGCTGGACAGGGAAAGAGACCCAGTACTTC. Residues: CASSWTGKETQYF.

Only one count was recorded for this clone. J is TRBJ2-1 and V is TRBV4-1; 11 bases are shared with TRBD1. The CDR3 is 18 residues long. V lost 1 base to trimming and J lost 7 bases; unmatched junction nucleotides: 12. In germline, CDR1 is MGHRA, CDR2 YSYEKL. The CDR3 coding sequence is TGCGCCAGCAGCCAAGCGACGCTAGGGACAGGGGGTAAAAATGAGCAGTTCTTC. It encodes CASSQATLGTGGKNEQFF.

This chain links TRBV5-1 with TRBJ2-5, with D perhaps being TRBD1 or TRBD2 (5 bases each). V lost 3 bases, J lost 4 bases, and 13 bases lay in between. This CDR3 has 14 amino acids. Germline CDR1 is SGHRS and CDR2 is YFSETQ. CDR3 sequence: CASSSWGRSETQYF. CDR3 sequence (DNA): TGCGCCAGCAGCTCGTGGGGACGATCAGAGACCCAGTACTTC.

The rearrangement joins TRBV14 to TRBJ1-2, with 8 bases aligning to TRBD1. In germline, CDR1 is SGHDN, CDR2 FVKESK. V shed 0 bases, J shed 6 bases, and the junction held 21 bases outside the gene matches. The CDR3 has 20 amino acids. CDR3 sequence: CASSQDYLMDGQGPKNGYTF. CDR3 in DNA: TGTGCCAGCAGCCAAGATTATTTAATGGACGGACAGGGACCGAAGAATGGCTACACCTTC.

This chain joins TRBV2 and TRBJ1-4; no definite D call. In germline, CDR1 is SNHLY, CDR2 FYNNEI. The V gene lost 3 bases and the J gene lost 14 bases, with 10 bases spanning the gap. The CDR3 has 11 residues. CDR3 bases: TGTGCCAGCAGTGAGCTAAGAGTTCTGTTTTTT. Protein product: CASSELRVLFF.